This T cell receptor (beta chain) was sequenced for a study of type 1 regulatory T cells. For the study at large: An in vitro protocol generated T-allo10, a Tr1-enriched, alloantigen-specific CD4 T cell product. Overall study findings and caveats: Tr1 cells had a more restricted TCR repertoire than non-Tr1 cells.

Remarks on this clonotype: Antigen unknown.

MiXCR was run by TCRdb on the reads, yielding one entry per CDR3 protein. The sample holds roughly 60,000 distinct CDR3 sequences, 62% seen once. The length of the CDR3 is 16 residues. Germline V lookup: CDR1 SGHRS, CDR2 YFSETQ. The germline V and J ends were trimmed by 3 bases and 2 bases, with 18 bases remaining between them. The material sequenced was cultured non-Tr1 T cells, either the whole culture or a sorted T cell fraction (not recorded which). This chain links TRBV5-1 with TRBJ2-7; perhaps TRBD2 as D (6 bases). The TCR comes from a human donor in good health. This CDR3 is CASSSRPGVGPYEQYF. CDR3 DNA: TGCGCCAGCAGCTCCCGCCCGGGAGTCGGCCCCTACGAGCAGTACTTC.